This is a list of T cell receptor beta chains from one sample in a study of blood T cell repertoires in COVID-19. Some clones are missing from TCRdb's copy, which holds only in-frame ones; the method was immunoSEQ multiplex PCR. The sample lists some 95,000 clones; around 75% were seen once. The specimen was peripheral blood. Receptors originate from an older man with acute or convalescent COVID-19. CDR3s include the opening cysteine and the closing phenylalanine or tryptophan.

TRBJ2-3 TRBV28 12 CASSPRTDTQYF
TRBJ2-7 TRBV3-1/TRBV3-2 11 CASSQGVAQYF
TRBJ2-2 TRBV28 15 CAEAAGGENTGELFF
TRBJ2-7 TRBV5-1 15 CASSFRAGGPGEQYF
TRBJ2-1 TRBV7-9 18 CASNKGGLAGVSYNEQFF
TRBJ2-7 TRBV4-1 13 CASSLDRTYEQYF
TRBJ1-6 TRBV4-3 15 CASRPNGGIASPLHF
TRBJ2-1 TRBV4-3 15 CASSQDWAGDDEQFF
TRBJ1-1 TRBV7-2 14 CASTTTGRNTEAFF
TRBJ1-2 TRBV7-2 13 CASSATANYGYTF
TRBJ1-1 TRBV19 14 CASSSPRGGTEAFF
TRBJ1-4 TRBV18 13 CASSGRSDEKLFF
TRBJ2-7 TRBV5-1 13 CASSRDSAYEQYF
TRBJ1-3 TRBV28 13 CASRPSSGNTIYF
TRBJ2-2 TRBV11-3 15 CASSSGQGGTGELFF
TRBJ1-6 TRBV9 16 CASSPGQGATDSPLHF
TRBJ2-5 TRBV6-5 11 CASTGQETQYF
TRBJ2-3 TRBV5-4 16 CASSLAEARSTDTQYF
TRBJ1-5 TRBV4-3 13 CASSQEADQPQHF
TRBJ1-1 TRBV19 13 CASSLTGNTEAFF
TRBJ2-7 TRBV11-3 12 CASSLTPGEQYF
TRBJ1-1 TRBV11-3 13 CASSLHPGTEAFF
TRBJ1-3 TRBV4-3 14 CASSQEDGKTTIYF
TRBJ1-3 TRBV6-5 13 CASTQDYGNTIYF
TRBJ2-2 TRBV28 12 CASSTYTGELFF
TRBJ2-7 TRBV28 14 CASTEGLAGRTPSF
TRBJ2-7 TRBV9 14 CASSLAGGAKEQYF
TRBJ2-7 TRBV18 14 CASSPKDTTYEQYF
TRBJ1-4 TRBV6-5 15 CASSSPTGGGEKLFF
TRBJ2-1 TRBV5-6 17 CASSLDVGTSVYNEQFF
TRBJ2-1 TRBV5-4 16 CASSASAQSSYNEQFF
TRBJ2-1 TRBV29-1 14 CSLLGSSSYNEQFF
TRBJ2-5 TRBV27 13 CASSQRGQETQYF
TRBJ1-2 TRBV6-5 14 CASSKSGGNYGYTF
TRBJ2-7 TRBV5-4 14 CASSQDTSGREQYF
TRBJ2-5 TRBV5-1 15 CASTPDRGVGETQYF
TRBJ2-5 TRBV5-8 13 CASSFQVKETQYF
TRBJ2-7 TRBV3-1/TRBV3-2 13 CASSQDGAFEQYF
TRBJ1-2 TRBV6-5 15 CASSGGMTGKVGYTF
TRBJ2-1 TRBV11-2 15 CASSLVGAGYNEQFF
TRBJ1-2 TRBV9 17 CASSVGSAGQGSGGYTF
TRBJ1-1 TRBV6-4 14 CASSDFSQGTEAFF
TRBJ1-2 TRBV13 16 CASSTPGTGSFYGYTF
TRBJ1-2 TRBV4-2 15 CASSQERGVEYGYTF
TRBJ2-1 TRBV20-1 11 CSAQGAREKFF
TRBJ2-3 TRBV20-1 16 CSASKLAGGPTDTQYF
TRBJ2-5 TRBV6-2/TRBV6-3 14 CASSFSGTQETQYF
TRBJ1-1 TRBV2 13 CASRERQGDEAFF
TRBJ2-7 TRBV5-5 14 CASSPRGTRHEQYF
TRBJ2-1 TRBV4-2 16 CASSQVAGLGYNEQFF
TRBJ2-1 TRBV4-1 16 CASSQDWTVGGDEQFF
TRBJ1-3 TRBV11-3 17 CASSPRDSLLSRNTIYF